What follows are 28 T cell receptor beta chains derived from one specimen sequenced in a study of T cells in Graves' hyperthyroidism and ophthalmopathy. Amplified TCR beta CDR3 regions came from RNA transcripts. The TCR CDR3 first-round RT-PCR relied on the HTBI primer set. Each CDR3 protein gets one entry after TCRdb re-called the multiplex PCR reads with MiXCR. This table has 800,000 or so distinct CDR3 sequences, 38% appearing once. The specimen sequenced was blood. These receptors all stem from a man aged 18 to 35 with Graves' hyperthyroidism.

This chain uses TRBV20-1 with TRBJ2-7; 8 bases fit TRBD2. Germline trimming cut 6 bases from V and 5 bases from J; bases unmatched to any gene: 9. Germline CDR1 DFQATT, CDR2 SNEGSKA (reference sequence). This CDR3 comprises 13 residues. As DNA, the CDR3 is TGCAGTGCGAGCCGCCCGGGAGGGAACGAGCAGTACTTC. Protein product: CSASRPGGNEQYF.

The chain uses TRBV14 and TRBJ1-5; D is possibly TRBD1 (6 bases). The CDR3 sequence is 13 residues long. V was pared by 4 bases and J by 7 bases, with 11 bases between. Germline assignment: CDR1 SGHDN and CDR2 FVKESK. This CDR3 reads CASSRSGAQPQHF. CDR3 in DNA: TGTGCCAGCAGCCGTTCAGGGGCCCAGCCCCAGCATTTT.

This clonotype was recorded many times. This chain joins TRBV5-1 and TRBJ2-2; weak D call: TRBD2 (6 bases). From germline, CDR1 is SGHRS and CDR2 YFSETQ. Trimming pared 2 bases from V and 6 bases from J, leaving 8 bases between. The CDR3 has 13 residues. The CDR3 sequence is CASSFREAGELFF. The CDR3 region has the DNA TGCGCCAGCAGCTTTAGGGAGGCCGGGGAGCTGTTTTTT.

The chain carries TRBV7-6 and TRBJ2-7; TRBD1 matches 12 bases. V lost 2 bases to trimming and J lost 8 bases; unmatched junction nucleotides: 7. Per germline, CDR1 SGHVS and CDR2 FNYEAQ. The CDR3 contains 15 residues. The CDR3 loop reads CASSLRGQGAHKQYF. DNA of the CDR3: TGTGCCAGCAGCTTAAGGGGACAGGGGGCCCACAAGCAGTACTTC.

The V call is TRBV9, the J call TRBJ1-2, with D perhaps TRBD1 (5 bases). V dropped 4 bases and J dropped 4 bases, with 17 bases sitting between them. The germline CDR1 and CDR2 sequences are SGDLS and YYNGEE. The CDR3 consists of 15 residues. Here the CDR3 reads CASSQDDGGSYGYTF. The DNA for the CDR3 is TGTGCCAGCAGCCAAGATGACGGGGGTAGCTATGGCTACACCTTC.

Remarks on this clonotype: A single base separates this from a much larger clone, so it may be a read error. This chain connects TRBV7-3 to TRBJ1-1, with no clear D. The germline V gene has CDR1 SGHTA and CDR2 FQGTGA. The V end was cut by 0 bases, the J end by 0 bases, with 11 bases between. The CDR3 has 16 residues. The CDR3 sequence: CASSLTGVLMNTEAFF. The CDR3 DNA follows: TGTGCCAGCAGCTTAACCGGGGTGCTCATGAACACTGAAGCTTTCTTT.

The table lists this clonotype with many counts. This rearrangement joins TRBV10-3 to TRBJ1-5; no firm D call. Trimming took off 10 bases at V and 6 bases at J, with 16 bases between the two ends. Per germline, CDR1 ENHRY and CDR2 SYGVKD. The CDR3 contains 13 residues. CDR3 sequence reads: CASCPLGSQPQHF. The CDR3 DNA is TGTGCCAGCTGTCCCCTTGGGAGTCAGCCCCAGCATTTT.

The rearrangement uses TRBV19 and TRBJ1-5; D may be TRBD1 (6 bases). Germline V CDR1 and CDR2: LNHDA, SQIVND (reference sequence). V was pared by 5 bases and J by 6 bases, with 17 bases between. The length of the CDR3 is 15 residues. The CDR3 region has the DNA TGTGCCAGTAGTGGGTCGGGGGGCAGAGGTCAGCCCCAGCATTTT. It specifies CASSGSGGRGQPQHF. Using reference TRBV19 and TRBJ1-5 for the parts outside the CDR3, the full variable domain is DGGITQSPKYLFRKEGQNVTLSCEQNLNHDAMYWYRQDPGQGLRLIYYSQIVNDFQKGDIAEGYSVSREKKESFPLTVTSAQKNPTAFYLCASSGSGGRGQPQHFGDGTRLSIL.

This chain links TRBV12-3 or TRBV12-4 with TRBJ1-5; D gene unclear. Deletions cut 6 bases from V and 3 bases from J, with 12 bases between. CDR3 length: 14 residues. The CDR3 bases are TGTGCCAGCAGGTTGGACGGCTACAATCAGCCCCAGCATTTT. This translates into CASRLDGYNQPQHF.

J is TRBJ1-3 and V is TRBV7-8, with D unclear. CDR1 is SGHVS, CDR2 FQNEAQ, per germline. Trimming removed 6 bases from V and 3 bases from J, with 9 bases in between. The CDR3 contains 13 residues. In DNA form, the CDR3 reads TGTGCCAGCAGTGTCCCCTTTGGAAACACCATATATTTT. Translated: CASSVPFGNTIYF.

This clonotype has ten or more counts. The V call is TRBV11-3, the J call TRBJ1-5; D remains unclear. The CDR3 is made up of 10 amino acids. Germline CDR1 SGHNT, CDR2 YENEEA. Trimming stripped 8 bases from V and 7 bases from J, with 6 bases between. CDR3 region: CASLEQPQHF. In nucleotides, the CDR3 is TGTGCCAGCCTAGAACAGCCCCAGCATTTT. The complete variable domain, with remaining parts taken from reference TRBV11-3 and TRBJ1-5, reads EAGVVQSPRYKIIEKKQPVAFWCNPISGHNTLYWYLQNLGQGPELLIRYENEEAVDDSQLPKDRFSAERLKGVDSTLKIQPAELGDSAVYLCASLEQPQHFGDGTRLSIL.

This clonotype showed up many times. The chain uses TRBV10-2 and TRBJ1-1; 8 bases match TRBD1. CDR3 length equals 15 residues. V lost 8 bases, J lost 4 bases, and 12 bases stayed unmatched. Germline V gives CDR1 WSHSY, CDR2 SAAADI. CDR3 amino acids: CASGGRGRIGTEAFF. The CDR3, as DNA: TGCGCCAGCGGAGGCAGGGGGCGCATTGGCACTGAAGCTTTCTTT.

This rearrangement joins TRBV29-1 to TRBJ1-1; D may be TRBD1 (5 bases). Germline CDR1 SQVTM, CDR2 ANQGSEA. With 8 bases removed from V and 2 bases from J, the gap between germline ends came to 12 bases. This CDR3 has 12 residues. The CDR3 sequence: CSPRGGNTEAFF. In DNA, the CDR3 is TGCAGCCCTAGGGGCGGCAACACTGAAGCTTTCTTT.

On this clonotype: A read error may explain this, as a much larger clone is one base away. The V gene is TRBV29-1, the J gene TRBJ1-4; D unclear. The V gene's germline CDR1 is SQVTM and CDR2 ANQGSEA. Trimming took 7 bases from V and 8 from J, leaving 17 bases between them. This CDR3 has 13 amino acids. CDR3 region: CSANGRGGEKLFF. DNA of the CDR3: TGCAGCGCCAATGGACGGGGAGGGGAAAAACTGTTTTTT.

In its sample, this clonotype was seen many times. J is TRBJ1-6 and V is TRBV20-1; 7 bases align to TRBD1. V was clipped by 6 bases and J by 0 bases; unmatched bases: 8. CDR1 and CDR2 (germline): DFQATT, SNEGSKA (reference sequence). CDR3 length: 16 amino acids. CDR3 bases: TGCAGTGCCTCTAGGGACAGTAGCTCCTATAATTCACCCCTCCACTTT. Translated, it gives CSASRDSSSYNSPLHF.

In this sample, this clonotype turned up a few times. The J gene is TRBJ2-7, the V gene TRBV7-9; 11 positions agree with TRBD2. Germline CDR1 reads SEHNR; CDR2 reads FQNEAQ (reference sequence). This CDR3 comprises 15 residues. J gave up 6 bases and V 5 bases, and 9 bases lay outside the gene matches. DNA of the CDR3: TGTGCCAGCAGCCCAGTACTAGCGGGAGTACCCGAGCAGTACTTC. Encoded protein: CASSPVLAGVPEQYF.

As DNA, the CDR3 is TGTGCCAGCAGCCCGCGATGGGGGGAGCACACCGGGGAGCTGTTTTTT. Translation gives CASSPRWGEHTGELFF. The V call is TRBV5-6, the J call TRBJ2-2; the D gene is possibly TRBD2 (6 bases). Trimming left V 4 bases short and J 3 bases short, with 16 bases between. Germline values: CDR1 SGHDT, CDR2 YYEEEE. This CDR3 is 16 amino acids long.

This clonotype was detected many times. The chain combines TRBV20-1 with TRBJ2-7; 8 nucleotides match TRBD1. Germline CDR1 DFQATT, CDR2 SNEGSKA (reference sequence). The CDR3 consists of 14 residues. Trimming took 5 bases from V and 0 from J; bases not matched to a gene: 6. The CDR3 DNA is TGCAGTGCTGCCCCGGGACAGGCCTCCTACGAGCAGTACTTC. As protein: CSAAPGQASYEQYF.

The genes are TRBV29-1 and TRBJ1-5; tentative D call: TRBD1 (6 bases). V lost 6 bases to trimming and J lost 5 bases, with 17 bases between them. Germline loops: CDR1 SQVTM, CDR2 ANQGSEA. This CDR3 region has 14 residues. The CDR3 reads CSVHWGAFDQPQHF. The CDR3 nucleotides read TGCAGCGTCCATTGGGGGGCATTTGATCAGCCCCAGCATTTT.

This chain connects TRBV9 to TRBJ2-3; D not certain. V shed 5 bases and J shed 4 bases, with 14 bases lying between them. CDR3 length: 14 amino acids. Germline CDR1 SGDLS, CDR2 YYNGEE. The CDR3 DNA reads as TGTGCCAGCAGTTTTAACCATCGGGCAGATACGCAGTATTTT. Translation: CASSFNHRADTQYF.

This clonotype was found many times. The V call is TRBV3-1, the J call TRBJ2-5; the D is unclear. CDR3 length: 14 amino acids. From germline, CDR1 is LGHDT and CDR2 YNNKEL (reference sequence). V dropped 4 bases and J dropped 5 bases, with 14 bases sitting between them. CDR3 sequence: CASSPMDGQETQYF. The CDR3 DNA reads as TGTGCCAGCAGCCCTATGGACGGTCAGGAGACCCAGTACTTC.

The V and J genes are TRBV12-3 or TRBV12-4 and TRBJ2-5; possible D gene TRBD2, 5 bases. Trimming shortened V by 7 bases and J by 0 bases, and 15 bases separated the two germline ends. CDR3 size: 15 residues. CDR3 residues: CASTAEGFYQETQYF. The CDR3 nucleotides read TGTGCCAGCACCGCTGAGGGCTTCTACCAAGAGACCCAGTACTTC.

The chain links TRBV2 to TRBJ2-1; D not certain. This CDR3 contains 11 residues. Deletions cut 8 bases from V and 5 bases from J, with 7 bases between. CDR1 is SNHLY and CDR2 is FYNNEI in the germline V gene. The chain's CDR3 is CASELHNEQFF. The CDR3 region has the DNA TGTGCCAGCGAACTCCACAATGAGCAGTTCTTC.

This sequence joins TRBV11-2 and TRBJ1-1, with D possibly TRBD1 on 5 matching bases. V was pared by 3 bases and J by 5 bases, with 10 bases between. The CDR3 totals 13 residues. Germline CDR1 SGHAT, CDR2 FQNNGV. CDR3 loop: CASSFEGRTEAFF. The CDR3 DNA reads TGTGCCAGCAGCTTCGAGGGGAGGACTGAAGCTTTCTTT.

This clonotype was seen a handful of times. The chain has TRBV7-9 and TRBJ1-4, with D possibly TRBD1 on 5 matching bases. This CDR3 contains 15 residues. The germline CDR1 and CDR2 sequences are SEHNR and FQNEAQ (reference sequence). The V end was cut by 5 bases, the J end by 8 bases, with 18 bases between. The CDR3 loop reads CASSGGTRHGEKLFF. DNA for the CDR3: TGTGCCAGCAGCGGCGGGACTCGGCACGGGGAAAAACTGTTTTTT.

This clonotype has a count of ten or more. The rearrangement uses TRBV5-1 and TRBJ1-2; the D is unclear. The CDR3 totals 12 residues. Germline V gene sequence: CDR1 SGHRS, CDR2 YFSETQ. The V gene lost 0 bases and the J gene lost 7 bases, with 7 bases spanning the gap. The CDR3, as DNA: TGCGCCAGCAGCTTGGAAAGAGGTGGCTACACCTTC. Residues: CASSLERGGYTF.

The chain has TRBV6-6 and TRBJ1-3, with 8 bases aligning to TRBD1. With V trimmed by 6 bases and J by 5 bases, 6 bases remained unmatched. The V gene's germline CDR1 is MNHNY and CDR2 SVGAGI (reference sequence). This CDR3 contains 14 residues. The CDR3 sequence: CASSDGQGRNTIYF. The CDR3 coding sequence is TGTGCCAGCAGCGACGGACAGGGTAGAAACACCATATATTTT.

This clonotype has more than one count but fewer than ten. V and J are TRBV9 and TRBJ2-5, with 9 bases fitting TRBD1. Trimming took 2 bases from V and 4 from J; bases not matched to a gene: 9. The CDR3 totals 16 residues. Germline V gene lookup returns CDR1 SGDLS and CDR2 YYNGEE. The CDR3 DNA is TGTGCCAGCAGCGTCGGGGGACAGGGAGGGGCAGAGACCCAGTACTTC. Encoded protein: CASSVGGQGGAETQYF.